This entry describes one T cell receptor (beta chain). What it binds is unknown. The sample is drawn from a study of identifying expanded T cells in peripheral blood. Study-wide results and caveats: Roughly two-week clone count variance significantly increased as total template count grew.

Assay: immunoSEQ multiplex PCR; the TCRdb copy retains only in-frame clones and omits some. The sample carries 97,000 or so clones, 88% recorded once. V was pared by 2 bases and J by 5 bases, with 6 bases of the junction left unmatched. The germline V gene has CDR1 MNHEY and CDR2 SMNVEV (reference sequence). The CDR3 runs to 15 residues. This sequence originates from a person aged 18 to 75 in good health. The chain carries TRBV27 and TRBJ1-2; TRBD1 aligns across 9 bases. Sequenced input: blood. This chain's CDR3 is CASSLRRDRAYGYTF. CDR3 sequence (DNA): TGTGCCAGCAGTTTAAGGAGGGACAGGGCATATGGCTACACCTTC.